This T cell receptor (beta chain) was sequenced for a study of cytomegalovirus exposure and HLA in healthy donors. Looked up from germline, CDR1 is MDHEN and CDR2 is SYDVKM. J lost 6 bases, V lost 7 bases, and 7 bases had no gene match. The CDR3 runs to 14 residues. Primers: 60 Vbeta forward and 13 Jbeta reverse. The assay was immunoSEQ multiplex PCR, and TCRdb's table has in-frame clones only and misses some. Here the sample spans some 85,000 clones, less than 85% being singletons. The sequence came from a woman aged 45-65 years in good health and CMV-seronegative. The sample consisted of PBMCs. This chain connects TRBV28 to TRBJ1-5, with TRBD1 matching over 9 bases. CDR3 region: CASNTGGVGQPQHF. The CDR3 nucleotides are TGTGCCAGCAACACAGGGGGCGTGGGTCAGCCCCAGCATTTT. Complete variable domain (other parts from reference TRBV28 and TRBJ1-5): DVKVTQSSRYLVKRTGEKVFLECVQDMDHENMFWYRQDPGLGLRLIYFSYDVKMKEKGDIPEGYSVSREKKERFSLILESASTNQTSMYLCASNTGGVGQPQHFGDGTRLSIL.